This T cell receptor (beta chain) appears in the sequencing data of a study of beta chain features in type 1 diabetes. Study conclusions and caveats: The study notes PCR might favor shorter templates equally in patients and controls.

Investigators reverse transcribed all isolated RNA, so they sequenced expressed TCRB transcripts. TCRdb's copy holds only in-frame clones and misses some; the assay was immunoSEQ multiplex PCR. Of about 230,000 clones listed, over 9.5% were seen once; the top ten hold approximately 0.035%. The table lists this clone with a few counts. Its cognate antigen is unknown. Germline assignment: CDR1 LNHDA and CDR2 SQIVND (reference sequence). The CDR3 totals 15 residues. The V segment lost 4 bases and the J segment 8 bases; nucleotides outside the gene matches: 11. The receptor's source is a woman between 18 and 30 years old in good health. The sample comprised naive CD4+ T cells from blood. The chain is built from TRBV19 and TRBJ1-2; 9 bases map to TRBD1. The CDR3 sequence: CASSRTGGETKGYTF. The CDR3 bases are TGTGCCAGTAGTAGAACAGGGGGCGAAACGAAAGGCTACACCTTC.